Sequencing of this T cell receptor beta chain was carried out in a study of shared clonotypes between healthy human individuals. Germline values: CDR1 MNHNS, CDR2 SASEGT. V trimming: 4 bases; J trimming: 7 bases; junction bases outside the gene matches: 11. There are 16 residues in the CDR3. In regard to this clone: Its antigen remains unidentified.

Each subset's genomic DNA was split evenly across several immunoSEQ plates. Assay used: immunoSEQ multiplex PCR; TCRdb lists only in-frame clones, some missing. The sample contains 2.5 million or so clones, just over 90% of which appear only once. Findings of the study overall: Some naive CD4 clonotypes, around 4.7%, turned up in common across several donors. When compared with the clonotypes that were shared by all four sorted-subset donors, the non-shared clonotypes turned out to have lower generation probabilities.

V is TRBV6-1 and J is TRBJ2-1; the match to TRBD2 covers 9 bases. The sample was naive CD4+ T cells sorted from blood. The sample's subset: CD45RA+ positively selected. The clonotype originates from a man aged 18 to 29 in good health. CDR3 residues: CASSGYIAGVGNEQFF. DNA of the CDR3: TGTGCCAGCAGTGGATACATAGCGGGAGTGGGTAATGAGCAGTTCTTC.